Below are 20 T cell receptor beta chains sequenced from a single sample in a study of somatic mutations in cytotoxic T cells in rheumatoid arthritis. Repertoires were generated with immunoSEQ multiplex PCR, while TCRdb's copy carries only in-frame clones and drops some. The sample includes fewer than 15,000 clones, under 95% of them seen just once. The material sequenced was CD4+ T cells sorted from blood. These receptor sequences come from a man in his sixties or seventies with rheumatoid arthritis.

V gene TRBV10-3 combines with J gene TRBJ1-1; maybe TRBD1 (6 bases). The CDR3 consists of 13 residues. The V end was cut by 10 bases, the J end by 8 bases, with 20 bases between. From germline, CDR1 is ENHRY and CDR2 SYGVKD. The CDR3 spells CAKPGGARGEAFF. For the CDR3, the DNA is TGTGCCAAACCCGGGGGGGCTAGGGGCGAAGCTTTCTTT.

J is TRBJ1-2 and V is TRBV6-1; 7 bases align to TRBD1. CDR3 length: 14 amino acids. CDR1 and CDR2 from the germline V gene are MNHNS and SASEGT. V gave up 6 bases and J gave up 7 bases; unmatched junction bases: 11. CDR3 DNA sequence: TGTGCCAGCAGCCGAAGCCAGACAGGGTTTGGCTACACCTTC. Translating gives CASSRSQTGFGYTF.

The count of this clone is one. The chain recombines TRBV6-6 with TRBJ2-1, with 9 bases identical to TRBD2. With 2 bases clipped from V and 5 bases from J, the junction kept 4 bases outside the gene matches. Germline CDR1 and CDR2: MNHNY and SVGAGI (reference sequence). CDR3 length: 15 residues. Here the CDR3 reads CASSYLAGSHNEQFF. For the CDR3, the DNA is TGTGCCAGCAGTTACCTAGCGGGATCTCACAATGAGCAGTTCTTC.

The chain employs TRBV27 and TRBJ1-4; D not resolved. V was shortened by 5 bases and J by 17 bases, with 12 bases between the two germline ends. CDR3 length equals 10 residues. CDR1 and CDR2 (germline): MNHEY, SMNVEV (reference sequence). The CDR3 DNA is TGTGCCAGCAGTCCGCCGAGCCCTTTTTTT. Translation: CASSPPSPFF.

The genes are TRBV7-9 and TRBJ2-7; 8 positions match TRBD1. This CDR3 is 16 amino acids long. CDR1 and CDR2 (germline): SEHNR, FQNEAQ (reference sequence). Trimming removed 1 base from V and 0 bases from J; junction bases left unmatched: 5. The CDR3 bases are TGTGCCAGCAGCTTAGGACAGGGGAGGAGCTCCTACGAGCAGTACTTC. Protein sequence: CASSLGQGRSSYEQYF.

The V call is TRBV6-5, the J call TRBJ1-2; weak D call: TRBD1 (6 bases). The CDR3 contains 15 residues. Germline assignment: CDR1 MNHEY and CDR2 SVGAGI. Trimming took 0 bases from V and 4 from J, leaving 12 bases between them. CDR3 DNA: TGTGCCAGCAGTTACTCAGGCAGGGGACCCTATGGCTACACCTTC. Translated: CASSYSGRGPYGYTF.

The chain employs TRBV6-1 and TRBJ1-5; 8 bases are shared with TRBD1. This CDR3 comprises 13 residues. Germline-derived CDR1 and CDR2 are MNHNS and SASEGT. V was clipped by 8 bases and J by 2 bases; unmatched bases: 2. As DNA, the CDR3 is TGTGCCAGCGGGGGACAGGGCAATCAGCCCCAGCATTTT. It yields the protein CASGGQGNQPQHF.

This clone was seen more than once but under ten times. V is TRBV6-6 and J is TRBJ2-2; 8 nucleotides match TRBD1. The CDR3 loop spans 14 amino acids. Germline lookup yields CDR1 MNHNY and CDR2 SVGAGI (reference sequence). With V trimmed by 6 bases and J by 3 bases, 3 bases remained unmatched. Here the CDR3 DNA reads TGTGCCAGCAGCTCAGGGGGCCACACCGGGGAGCTGTTTTTT. Amino acids: CASSSGGHTGELFF.

The chain recombines TRBV28 with TRBJ2-2; tentative D call: TRBD2 (5 bases). Germline-derived CDR1 and CDR2 are MDHEN and SYDVKM. V lost 5 bases to trimming and J lost 5 bases, with 15 bases between them. This CDR3 spans 15 amino acids. The CDR3 region has the DNA TGTGCCAGCAGTACCCGGACTCAACATACCGGGGAGCTGTTTTTT. The encoded protein is CASSTRTQHTGELFF.

This clone was observed a handful of times. The chain couples TRBV10-1 to TRBJ1-4; D possibly corresponds to TRBD1 (6 bases). There are 13 residues in the CDR3. The germline V gene has CDR1 WNHNN and CDR2 SYGVQD (reference sequence). The V and J ends lost 5 bases and 7 bases respectively, with 11 bases between them. CDR3 DNA: TGCGCCAGCAGTTCCGGACAGTCTGAAAAACTGTTTTTT. It specifies CASSSGQSEKLFF.

This chain connects TRBV30 to TRBJ1-2, with a tentative D call TRBD1 (6 bases). The CDR3 length is 15 residues. V lost 0 bases and J lost 4, with 15 bases in between. In germline, CDR1 is GTSNPN, CDR2 SVGIG (reference sequence). The chain's CDR3 is CAWSVTGPPSYGYTF. CDR3 DNA: TGTGCCTGGAGTGTAACAGGGCCCCCATCCTATGGCTACACCTTC.

The V call is TRBV6-1, the J call TRBJ1-1, with 8 bases fitting TRBD1. The germline CDR1 and CDR2 sequences are MNHNS and SASEGT. The length of the CDR3 is 15 residues. V was pared by 6 bases and J by 6 bases, with 12 bases of the junction left unmatched. CDR3 amino acids: CASRPGQGANAEAFF. The CDR3 DNA reads as TGTGCCAGCAGGCCCGGACAGGGAGCCAACGCTGAAGCTTTCTTT.

The V gene is TRBV6-5, the J gene TRBJ2-7; D might be TRBD2 (6 bases). V was pared by 4 bases and J by 3 bases, with 16 bases between. CDR1 is MNHEY, CDR2 SVGAGI, per germline. This CDR3 comprises 15 residues. DNA for the CDR3: TGTGCCAGCAGTTCAACTAGCCCACCCGTCTACGAGCAGTACTTC. Protein product: CASSSTSPPVYEQYF.

The chain uses TRBV7-2 and TRBJ2-7; 8 bases fit TRBD2. The CDR3 is 13 amino acids. From germline, CDR1 is SGHTA and CDR2 FQGNSA. Trimming took 6 bases from V and 6 from J; bases not matched to a gene: 7. CDR3 loop: CASRPAGASEQYF. The CDR3 DNA reads as TGTGCCAGCAGGCCAGCGGGGGCGTCCGAGCAGTACTTC.

The genes are TRBV7-3 and TRBJ1-2; D uncertain. Trimming cost V 2 bases and J 1 base, with 17 bases left between them. The length of the CDR3 is 17 residues. The V gene's germline CDR1 is SGHTA and CDR2 FQGTGA. The CDR3 bases are TGTGCCAGCAGCTTAGGTGGTAGCGGGGATATTAACTATGGCTACACCTTC. Translated, it gives CASSLGGSGDINYGYTF.

The chain is built from TRBV6-5 and TRBJ1-3; tentatively, D is TRBD1 (5 bases). With 6 bases removed from V and 0 bases from J, the gap between germline ends came to 12 bases. CDR3 length: 15 residues. In germline, CDR1 is MNHEY, CDR2 SVGAGI. CDR3 DNA: TGTGCCAGCAGCCAAGGAGGGGCCTCTGGAAACACCATATATTTT. Translated, it gives CASSQGGASGNTIYF.

This clone was recorded only once. V and J are TRBV7-7 and TRBJ2-7; TRBD1 agrees at 7 bases. Per the germline V gene, CDR1 is SSHAT and CDR2 is FNYEAQ (reference sequence). The CDR3 sequence is 13 residues long. The V segment lost 5 bases and the J segment 7 bases; nucleotides outside the gene matches: 8. The CDR3 is CASSVDRRGEQYF. The CDR3 coding sequence is TGTGCCAGCAGCGTGGACAGGCGAGGAGAGCAGTACTTC.

The J gene is TRBJ1-2, the V gene TRBV6-6, with 7 bases that match TRBD1. The germline V gene encodes CDR1 MNHNY and CDR2 SVGAGI (reference sequence). This CDR3 contains 15 residues. Germline trimming cut 5 bases from V and 4 bases from J; bases unmatched to any gene: 10. CDR3 coding DNA: TGTGCCAGCAGTCGCGGACTCAGGGGGTTCTATGGCTACACCTTC. Protein product: CASSRGLRGFYGYTF.

The chain uses TRBV5-6 and TRBJ1-1; no definite D call. The V gene lost 1 base and the J gene lost 1 base, with 14 bases spanning the gap. Germline V gene lookup returns CDR1 SGHDT and CDR2 YYEEEE. CDR3 length equals 16 residues. Here the CDR3 reads CASSLMGRGGNTEAFF. The CDR3 DNA reads as TGTGCCAGCAGCTTGATGGGTCGGGGAGGGAACACTGAAGCTTTCTTT.

This chain connects TRBV29-1 to TRBJ1-2; the match to TRBD1 covers 7 bases. J lost 3 bases, V lost 6 bases, and 4 bases had no gene match. Germline-derived CDR1 and CDR2 are SQVTM and ANQGSEA. The CDR3 sequence is 12 residues long. In nucleotides, the CDR3 is TGCAGCGTCGAGACAGGGTACTATGGCTACACCTTC. It translates to CSVETGYYGYTF.